In its sample, the clone carrying this TCR beta chain was seen a few times. This sample stems from a study of blood T cells in healthy people across ages. For the second PCR, which ran for about 6 to 11 cycles, a sample-barcoded 5' primer and a J-beta primer mix were used. From the 5' RACE reads, TCRdb called clonotypes with MiXCR, one entry per CDR3 protein. The sample yields approximately 1.5 million distinct CDR3 sequences, under 55% seen once. The germline V gene encodes CDR1 DFQATT and CDR2 SNEGSKA (reference sequence). CDR3 length equals 13 residues. The sequence was collected from a woman younger than 35 in good health. The sequenced sample consisted of blood. This chain connects TRBV20-1 to TRBJ1-2; D unresolved. The CDR3 DNA reads as TGCAGCGTCCCGGCGAGGGCGAACTATGGCTACACCTTC. This codes for CSVPARANYGYTF.